This T cell receptor beta chain is from a study of shared T cell receptors in the human thymus. Germline V gives CDR1 SGHDN, CDR2 FVKESK. The CDR3 length is 11 residues. V gave up 3 bases and J gave up 3 bases, with 3 bases separating them. This clone has just a few counts. TCRdb keeps only in-frame clones here, not all; method: immunoSEQ multiplex PCR. Of roughly 710,000 clones listed, 75% to 90% are singletons. The sample was also linked to a second study, of human thymus T cells. That paper states: The people who donated were healthy Finnish babies having corrective surgery for congenital heart defects. The thymus tissue came from resections taken during corrective heart surgery.

The chain couples TRBV14 to TRBJ2-7; unclear D gene. This receptor was obtained from a girl in the first two years of life with a congenital heart defect. Material for sequencing was thymocytes. This CDR3 reads CASSHGYEQYF. CDR3 nucleotides: TGTGCCAGCAGCCACGGCTACGAGCAGTACTTC.